This entry features one T cell receptor (beta chain) sequence. Enrolment of Seattle patients took place during active infection, and they were followed longitudinally. The data were taken from a study of blood T cell repertoires in COVID-19. Study overall: Collection of acute and convalescent COVID-19 samples took place in the United States, Italy and Spain. PBMCs, B-cell-depleted T cells, or T cells were the source of the cDNA or gDNA that made up the material.

In the authors' methods: Amplification from reference gene primers served as the basis for estimated nucleated cell counts. Some clones are missing from TCRdb's copy, which holds only in-frame ones; the method was immunoSEQ multiplex PCR. The V and J calls and clone size are taken from that table; D and trimming were inferred from the DNA. This sample has 400,000 to 450,000 clones; 70% to 90% occur once, and the top ten carry 0.7% to 1%. V gave up 6 bases and J gave up 6 bases, with 8 bases separating them. CDR3 length: 12 amino acids. The germline gives CDR1 MNHNY, CDR2 SVGAGI (reference sequence). The TCR comes from a man between 18 and 35 years old with COVID-19, enrolled during active disease. The chain recombines TRBV6-6 with TRBJ1-4, with D perhaps TRBD1 (5 bases). The specimen was peripheral blood. CDR3 nucleotides: TGTGCCAGCAGGGACACCTATGAAAAACTGTTTTTT. Its protein is CASRDTYEKLFF.